The 18 T cell receptor beta chains listed next were all sequenced from one sample in a study of CD8 T cells in ankylosing spondylitis. TCRdb called the 5' RACE reads again in MiXCR, with one record for every CDR3 protein. Of under 950,000 distinct CDR3 sequences in the sample, 15% to 20% were seen once. Study results and limitations: Ankylosing spondylitis blood seemed to carry a telltale TCR beta motif made of several highly homologous variants.

Antigens for these TCRs are unknown. The sequencing input was blood, either unsorted or a sorted T cell fraction (not recorded which). The receptors were gathered from a male donor with ankylosing spondylitis.

This clonotype was recorded a few times. The rearrangement uses TRBV20-1 and TRBJ2-7; 13 bases align to TRBD2. The J segment lost 6 bases and the V segment lost 4 bases, leaving 12 bases of the junction unmatched. The CDR3 runs to 16 residues. Germline CDR1 is DFQATT and CDR2 is SNEGSKA (reference sequence). The CDR3 region is CSANPWTSGRSAEQYF. DNA of the CDR3: TGCAGTGCTAACCCATGGACTAGCGGGAGATCGGCCGAGCAGTACTTC.

This sequence joins TRBV12-3 or TRBV12-4 and TRBJ1-5, with a possible D match to TRBD1 (5 bases). V lost 4 bases to trimming and J lost 6 bases, with 16 bases between them. This CDR3 is 15 amino acids long. The CDR3 loop is CASSSDSRAGQPQHF. The CDR3 bases are TGTGCCAGCAGTTCCGACAGCCGGGCCGGTCAGCCCCAGCATTTT.

CDR3 bases: TGTGCCAGCAGTACCGTGGTGAAGGATGGCTACACCTTC. Translated: CASSTVVKDGYTF. The V call is TRBV6-1, the J call TRBJ1-2; D uncertain. CDR1 and CDR2 (germline): MNHNS, SASEGT. The CDR3 extends over 13 amino acids. The germline V and J ends were trimmed by 5 bases and 6 bases, with 13 bases remaining between them.

This sequence joins TRBV18 and TRBJ2-3, with 7 bases fitting TRBD1. The CDR3 spans 16 residues. Germline V gene sequence: CDR1 KGHSH, CDR2 LQKENI. With 3 bases clipped from V and 5 bases from J, the junction kept 11 bases outside the gene matches. The CDR3 nucleotides are TGTGCCAGCTCACCGGGCGACAGGGTCATGGGAGATACGCAGTATTTT. The encoded protein is CASSPGDRVMGDTQYF.

The rearrangement uses TRBV4-1 and TRBJ2-1; D possibly matches TRBD1 or TRBD2 (5 bases each). Trimming removed 1 base at V and 7 bases at J, with 14 bases between. The CDR3 covers 15 residues. CDR1 and CDR2 from the germline V gene are MGHRA and YSYEKL. CDR3 nucleotides: TGCGCCAGCAGCCAAGTCGGGGCAGGAGGAAATGAGCAGTTCTTC. Translated, it gives CASSQVGAGGNEQFF.

V gene TRBV20-1 combines with J gene TRBJ1-5, with 8 positions matching TRBD1. Germline V lookup: CDR1 DFQATT, CDR2 SNEGSKA (reference sequence). The CDR3 contains 15 residues. J was trimmed by 3 bases and V by 0 bases; bases with no gene match: 4. The CDR3, as DNA: TGCAGTGCTAGAGATATGACAGGGGCCAATCAGCCCCAGCATTTT. It is translated as CSARDMTGANQPQHF.

This clonotype showed up just a few times. The chain has TRBV10-1 and TRBJ1-1, with D hard to call. Germline CDR1 is WNHNN and CDR2 is SYGVQD (reference sequence). The V gene lost 7 bases and the J gene lost 3 bases, with 15 bases spanning the gap. The CDR3 sequence is 14 residues long. CDR3 coding DNA: TGCGCCAGCACCCCAGGCGGGAGTGACACTGAAGCTTTCTTT. Amino acid sequence: CASTPGGSDTEAFF.

This clonotype turned up a few times. The J gene is TRBJ1-4, the V gene TRBV6-5, with unresolved D. The germline gives CDR1 MNHEY, CDR2 SVGAGI. This CDR3 contains 12 residues. V lost 2 bases to trimming and J lost 5 bases, with 3 bases between them. The CDR3 region is CASSYRNEKLFF. CDR3 bases: TGTGCCAGCAGTTACCGGAATGAAAAACTGTTTTTT.

The V call is TRBV5-4, the J call TRBJ2-7, with 7 bases aligning to TRBD1. With 4 bases clipped from V and 5 bases from J, the junction kept 9 bases outside the gene matches. Per the germline V gene, CDR1 is SGHNT and CDR2 is YYREEE (reference sequence). This CDR3 has 14 residues. CDR3 DNA sequence: TGTGCCAGCAGCAGGGACAGAGGGGGTGACGAGCAGTACTTC. It specifies CASSRDRGGDEQYF.

CDR3 DNA sequence: TGTGCCAGCAGCTCCCCAGGGACAGGGGTTTACGAGCAGTACTTC. This translates into CASSSPGTGVYEQYF. This chain links TRBV7-9 with TRBJ2-7; 10 nucleotides match TRBD1. Germline CDR1 is SEHNR and CDR2 is FQNEAQ (reference sequence). Unmatched junction bases numbered 7, after V lost 4 bases and J lost 4 bases. This CDR3 is built from 15 residues.

This clonotype was seen a few times. The chain combines TRBV5-1 with TRBJ2-2, with D uncertain. Germline V gene data show CDR1 as SGHRS and CDR2 as YFSETQ. The CDR3 loop spans 12 amino acids. V shed 7 bases and J shed 1 base, with 5 bases lying between them. CDR3 nucleotide sequence: TGCGCCAGCGGAAAGAACACCGGGGAGCTGTTTTTT. It encodes CASGKNTGELFF.

In this sample, this clonotype turned up a few times. The V gene is TRBV7-2, the J gene TRBJ2-1; a possible D gene is TRBD2 (5 bases). The CDR3 extends over 16 amino acids. Trimming took off 3 bases at V and 2 bases at J, with 14 bases between the two ends. Germline-derived CDR1 and CDR2 are SGHTA and FQGNSA. The CDR3 DNA sequence: TGTGCCAGCAGCTTTACTAGGGTGCGCCCCTACAATGAGCAGTTCTTC. Translated: CASSFTRVRPYNEQFF.

This clonotype was counted between two and nine times. The chain combines TRBV7-9 with TRBJ2-7; D may correspond to TRBD1 or TRBD2 (5 bases each). Germline V gene lookup returns CDR1 SEHNR and CDR2 FQNEAQ (reference sequence). The CDR3 is 15 residues long. V dropped 1 base and J dropped 7 bases, with 17 bases sitting between them. As DNA, the CDR3 is TGTGCCAGCAGCTTAGAAGGACTGGGGGTTGAGGAGCAGTACTTC. This sequence encodes CASSLEGLGVEEQYF.

The chain recombines TRBV20-1 with TRBJ1-1, with D uncertain. Trimming removed 0 bases at V and 3 bases at J, with 11 bases between. Germline loops: CDR1 DFQATT, CDR2 SNEGSKA (reference sequence). This CDR3 has 14 residues. The CDR3 loop is CSARDVGRDTEAFF. The CDR3 DNA sequence: TGCAGTGCTAGAGATGTAGGGAGGGACACTGAAGCTTTCTTT.

The chain has TRBV27 and TRBJ2-4, with D perhaps given as TRBD1 or TRBD2 (5 bases each). Trimming removed 4 bases from V and 8 bases from J, with 15 bases in between. The germline V gene encodes CDR1 MNHEY and CDR2 SMNVEV (reference sequence). The CDR3 covers 14 residues. This chain's CDR3 is CASSWDAQAHIQYF. CDR3 DNA sequence: TGTGCCAGCAGTTGGGACGCCCAAGCCCACATTCAGTACTTC.

This clonotype occurred a few times. The chain carries TRBV21-1 and TRBJ1-5. TRBV21-1 is assigned pseudogene status. The CDR3 consists of 17 residues. The CDR3 is CASSKESWSYSNQPQHF. For the CDR3, the DNA is TGTGCCAGCAGCAAAGAAAGTTGGTCATATAGCAATCAGCCCCAGCATTTT.

The chain joins TRBV5-6 to TRBJ2-1; a possible D gene is TRBD2 (5 bases). Trimming pared 4 bases from V and 0 bases from J, leaving 14 bases between. Germline V CDR1 and CDR2: SGHDT, YYEEEE. CDR3 length equals 16 residues. CDR3 residues: CASSPCLARSYNEQFF. DNA for the CDR3: TGTGCCAGCAGCCCCTGTCTAGCCCGCTCCTACAATGAGCAGTTCTTC.

This CDR3 reads CSVDLARGGYTF. CDR3 DNA: TGCAGCGTTGATTTAGCGCGGGGTGGCTACACCTTC. The V gene is TRBV29-1, the J gene TRBJ1-2, with D unclear. Germline V gene sequence: CDR1 SQVTM, CDR2 ANQGSEA. The CDR3 spans 12 residues. With 3 bases removed from V and 7 bases from J, the gap between germline ends came to 12 bases.